This T cell receptor (beta chain) appears in the sequencing data of a study of blood T cells in healthy people across ages. Overall study results and limits: PBMCs were not sorted, which prevented a conclusive comparison of naive versus antigen-experienced cells. TCR beta diversity, measured per million T cells, fell in a roughly linear way with age.

A second about 6 to 12 cycle PCR used barcoded and J-beta primers. With 12 random nucleotides, a template-switch adaptor tagged each individual cDNA molecule. TCRdb called the 5' RACE reads again in MiXCR, with one record for every CDR3 protein. The repertoire includes around 1,700,000 distinct CDR3 sequences, about 30% of them detected once, and around 7.7% sits in the top ten. This clonotype was recorded many times. Its antigen is currently unknown. V lost 3 bases and J lost 3; bases outside the gene matches: 3. The CDR3 is made up of 13 amino acids. Germline values: CDR1 DFQATT, CDR2 SNEGSKA (reference sequence). Each donor had around 11 milliliters of peripheral blood drawn.

The sequenced sample consisted of blood. J is TRBJ2-7 and V is TRBV20-1, with 9 bases fitting TRBD2. This TCR derives from a woman in her 30s in good health. CDR3 residues: CSASAGGYYEQYF. CDR3 DNA: TGCAGTGCTAGCGCGGGGGGGTACTACGAGCAGTACTTC.